The 29 T cell receptor beta chains in this list originate from one sample, sequenced in a study of T cell responses to AZD1222 COVID-19 vaccine. Using immunoSEQ multiplex PCR, the repertoire was profiled, and TCRdb retains in-frame clones only, with some absent. The table includes approximately 120,000 clones, approximately 91% detected once. Sample: peripheral blood, taken on day 0 of AZD1222 vaccination. The receptors stem from an adult in good health.

The sample holds one count of this clone. The chain employs TRBV27 and TRBJ2-5; perhaps TRBD2 as D (5 bases). In germline, CDR1 is MNHEY, CDR2 SMNVEV (reference sequence). The CDR3 extends over 12 amino acids. Trimming cost V 3 bases and J 4 bases, with 6 bases left between them. This CDR3 is CASSLAGETQYF. DNA for the CDR3: TGTGCCAGCAGTTTGGCGGGAGAGACCCAGTACTTC.

The chain uses TRBV7-9 and TRBJ1-3; weak D call: TRBD1 (5 bases). In germline, CDR1 is SEHNR, CDR2 FQNEAQ (reference sequence). The CDR3 runs to 15 residues. V shed 5 bases and J shed 0 bases, with 11 bases lying between them. The CDR3 region is CASSPWGSSGNTIYF. DNA for the CDR3: TGTGCCAGCAGCCCCTGGGGCAGCTCTGGAAACACCATATATTTT.

This rearrangement joins TRBV6-1 to TRBJ1-2; D gene unclear. The CDR3 length is 13 residues. The V gene lost 1 base and the J gene lost 8 bases, with 11 bases spanning the gap. In germline, CDR1 is MNHNS, CDR2 SASEGT. CDR3 bases: TGTGCCAGCAGTGAAGGACCCCACCAGGGCTACACCTTC. It translates to CASSEGPHQGYTF.

The rearrangement links TRBV3-1 (or the pseudogene TRBV3-2) to TRBJ1-6, with no clear D. Germline V CDR1 and CDR2: LGHDT, YNNKEL (reference sequence). This CDR3 has 14 residues. V was pared by 4 bases and J by 7 bases, with 11 bases between. The CDR3, as DNA: TGTGCCAGCAGCCCTCGGACGGGAAATTCACCCCTCCACTTT. Protein product: CASSPRTGNSPLHF.

The V gene is TRBV2, the J gene TRBJ2-7; 12 nucleotides line up with TRBD2. The V gene's germline CDR1 is SNHLY and CDR2 FYNNEI. This CDR3 is 16 amino acids long. Trimming removed 6 bases from V and 2 bases from J; junction bases left unmatched: 8. CDR3 nucleotide sequence: TGTGCCAGCAGGAGGGGACTAGCGGGTTCTCCCTACGAGCAGTACTTC. Amino acid sequence: CASRRGLAGSPYEQYF.

The chain joins TRBV10-3 to TRBJ1-5; possible D gene TRBD1, 6 bases. Germline CDR1 and CDR2: ENHRY and SYGVKD. The CDR3 totals 13 residues. The germline V and J ends were trimmed by 8 bases and 3 bases, with 11 bases remaining between them. The CDR3 here is CAISPGVNQPQHF. As DNA, the CDR3 is TGTGCCATCTCCCCAGGGGTCAATCAGCCCCAGCATTTT.

The chain combines TRBV30 with TRBJ1-4; no clear D gene. CDR3 length equals 13 residues. V was trimmed by 8 bases and J by 5 bases, leaving 15 bases between them. Germline V gives CDR1 GTSNPN, CDR2 SVGIG (reference sequence). CDR3 region: CALGKARNEKLFF. The CDR3 DNA reads as TGTGCCCTTGGGAAGGCGAGGAATGAAAAACTGTTTTTT.

The chain combines TRBV6-5 with TRBJ1-2; D ambiguous. V lost 2 bases to trimming and J lost 4 bases, with 11 bases between them. Germline CDR1 and CDR2: MNHEY and SVGAGI. This CDR3 comprises 14 residues. The CDR3 sequence: CASSYTSGPYGYTF. The CDR3 nucleotides read TGTGCCAGCAGTTACACCTCAGGTCCCTATGGCTACACCTTC.

This chain connects TRBV27 to TRBJ1-2; possibly TRBD1 for D (5 bases). Germline CDR1 MNHEY, CDR2 SMNVEV (reference sequence). CDR3 length: 14 residues. V lost 5 bases, J lost 2 bases, and 12 bases lay in between. CDR3 sequence: CASSLGPGNYGYTF. CDR3 coding DNA: TGTGCCAGCAGTCTTGGCCCAGGGAACTATGGCTACACCTTC.

J is TRBJ1-2 and V is TRBV2, with D perhaps matching TRBD1 (5 bases). The CDR3 has 14 amino acids. Germline V gives CDR1 SNHLY, CDR2 FYNNEI. V lost 2 bases, J lost 4 bases, and 11 bases lay in between. The CDR3 DNA reads TGTGCCAGCAGTGAACTGGGGGAGGCCTATGGCTACACCTTC. Translation gives CASSELGEAYGYTF.

The V call is TRBV7-2, the J call TRBJ2-7; unclear D gene. Trimming took off 4 bases at V and 0 bases at J, with 13 bases between the two ends. The V gene's germline CDR1 is SGHTA and CDR2 FQGNSA. CDR3 length: 15 amino acids. The CDR3, as DNA: TGTGCCAGCAGCTCAACATCATCGGTCTCCTACGAGCAGTACTTC. This translates into CASSSTSSVSYEQYF.

V is TRBV18 and J is TRBJ1-4; 8 bases align to TRBD1. Unmatched junction bases numbered 1, after V lost 0 bases and J lost 7 bases. The CDR3 spans 14 residues. Germline loops: CDR1 KGHSH, CDR2 LQKENI. The CDR3 coding sequence is TGTGCCAGCTCACCACCGACAGGGGTTGAAAAACTGTTTTTT. Translation: CASSPPTGVEKLFF.

The chain is built from TRBV5-6 and TRBJ1-6; D gene ambiguous. Germline CDR1 is SGHDT and CDR2 is YYEEEE. CDR3 length: 13 residues. Deletions cut 1 base from V and 10 bases from J, with 9 bases between. CDR3 DNA sequence: TGTGCCAGCAGCTTGAACCTCAACTCACCCCTCCACTTT. Protein: CASSLNLNSPLHF.

J is TRBJ2-7 and V is TRBV28; the match to TRBD1 covers 8 bases. Germline V gene lookup returns CDR1 MDHEN and CDR2 SYDVKM. The CDR3 extends over 14 amino acids. V lost 6 bases, J lost 5 bases, and 9 bases stayed unmatched. The DNA for the CDR3 is TGTGCCAGCAGGGCAACAGGGGGGAAGGACGAGCAGTACTTC. Amino acid sequence: CASRATGGKDEQYF.

The chain carries TRBV5-1 and TRBJ2-1; 15 bases agree with TRBD2. Germline V gene data show CDR1 as SGHRS and CDR2 as YFSETQ. V gave up 3 bases and J gave up 2 bases; unmatched junction bases: 3. The CDR3 consists of 17 residues. CDR3 protein: CASSSWTSGGAYNEQFF. The CDR3 DNA reads TGCGCCAGCAGCTCCTGGACTAGCGGGGGGGCCTACAATGAGCAGTTCTTC.

A note on this clone: Distinct nucleotide sequences in the sample also encode this CDR3. V is TRBV12-3 or TRBV12-4 and J is TRBJ1-1; maybe TRBD1 (5 bases). The length of the CDR3 is 13 residues. V was pared by 2 bases and J by 5 bases, with 9 bases between. CDR3 bases: TGTGCCAGCAGTTTAATTGGGGGGACTGAAGCTTTCTTT. It encodes CASSLIGGTEAFF.

The chain links TRBV9 to TRBJ1-2; D uncertain. V was cut by 3 bases and J by 6 bases, with 15 bases left in between. Germline V CDR1 and CDR2: SGDLS, YYNGEE. CDR3 size: 14 residues. The CDR3 DNA reads TGTGCCAGCAGCGGGGAGGGAGGGCGTCATGGCTACACCTTC. It translates to CASSGEGGRHGYTF.

This clone was recorded once. V and J are TRBV12-5 and TRBJ2-5; 9 nucleotides align to TRBD1. Germline CDR1 LGHNT, CDR2 FRNRAP. Germline trimming cut 5 bases from V and 4 bases from J; bases unmatched to any gene: 11. The CDR3 is 16 amino acids. CDR3 nucleotides: TGTGCTAGTGGTCTTCGGACGGACAGGGGTCCAGAGACCCAGTACTTC. This encodes CASGLRTDRGPETQYF.

The chain recombines TRBV6-1 with TRBJ1-1; tentative D call: TRBD1 (5 bases). Germline CDR1 MNHNS, CDR2 SASEGT. The CDR3 consists of 15 residues. V lost 3 bases and J 0 bases, leaving 11 bases between the germline ends. The CDR3 DNA sequence: TGTGCCAGCAGTGAGGGAGCGGGGGTGAACACTGAAGCTTTCTTT. Translating it yields CASSEGAGVNTEAFF.

The V gene is TRBV4-3, the J gene TRBJ1-4; 9 positions agree with TRBD1. The CDR3 contains 17 residues. In germline, CDR1 is LGHNA, CDR2 YSLEER. The ends lost 0 bases at V and 8 bases at J; junction bases unmatched: 10. Here the CDR3 reads CASSQEMGTGLGEKLFF. Here the CDR3 DNA reads TGCGCCAGCAGCCAAGAAATGGGGACAGGGCTAGGCGAAAAACTGTTTTTT.

This clone was found once. The chain joins TRBV5-4 to TRBJ2-7, with 10 bases identical to TRBD2. The CDR3 is 15 residues long. V was pared by 0 bases and J by 4 bases, with 4 bases of the junction left unmatched. Germline CDR1 reads SGHNT; CDR2 reads YYREEE (reference sequence). The CDR3 loop is CASSLAAGGPYEQYF. CDR3 coding DNA: TGTGCCAGCAGCTTGGCAGCGGGGGGGCCGTACGAGCAGTACTTC.

This clone was detected once. The chain joins TRBV4-1 to TRBJ2-7; D uncertain. From germline, CDR1 is MGHRA and CDR2 YSYEKL. CDR3 length equals 18 residues. Trimming shortened V by 0 bases and J by 0 bases, and 18 bases separated the two germline ends. The CDR3 nucleotides are TGCGCCAGCAGCCAAGAAGGTATATCACAGATTTCCTCCTACGAGCAGTACTTC. This translates into CASSQEGISQISSYEQYF.

This chain connects TRBV5-1 to TRBJ1-1; unclear D gene. The CDR3 covers 14 residues. V lost 0 bases to trimming and J lost 6 bases, with 12 bases between them. Germline V gene sequence: CDR1 SGHRS, CDR2 YFSETQ. CDR3 amino acids: CASSLDLSGAEAFF. The CDR3 coding sequence is TGCGCCAGCAGCTTGGACTTATCAGGCGCTGAAGCTTTCTTT. The whole variable domain, remainder taken from reference TRBV5-1 and TRBJ1-1, is KAGVTQTPRYLIKTRGQQVTLSCSPISGHRSVSWYQQTPGQGLQFLFEYFSETQRNKGNFPGRFSGRQFSNSRSEMNVSTLELGDSALYLCASSLDLSGAEAFFGQGTRLTVV.

The chain combines TRBV7-9 with TRBJ2-2, with 7 bases that match TRBD1. V lost 5 bases and J lost 4; bases outside the gene matches: 7. The CDR3 spans 15 residues. Per germline, CDR1 SEHNR and CDR2 FQNEAQ (reference sequence). CDR3 sequence reads: CASSRDSSSTGELFF. The CDR3 bases are TGTGCCAGCAGCCGGGACAGTTCATCCACCGGGGAGCTGTTTTTT.

This clone appeared once. The chain has TRBV9 and TRBJ2-7; D is ambiguous. With 3 bases removed from V and 5 bases from J, the gap between germline ends came to 12 bases. The V gene's germline CDR1 is SGDLS and CDR2 YYNGEE. This CDR3 has 13 residues. The CDR3 reads CASSADGWNEQYF. CDR3 sequence (DNA): TGTGCCAGCAGCGCGGATGGCTGGAACGAGCAGTACTTC.

CDR3 region: CASSQTNYGYTF. For the CDR3, the DNA is TGTGCCAGCAGCCAGACTAACTATGGCTACACCTTC. The chain links TRBV7-8 to TRBJ1-2; D is ambiguous. Germline CDR1 SGHVS, CDR2 FQNEAQ. The CDR3 is made up of 12 amino acids. The V end lost 5 bases, the J end lost 0 bases, and 4 bases lay between the germline ends.

The chain employs TRBV7-2 and TRBJ2-4, with 9 bases aligning to TRBD2. The junction had 4 bases not matched to a gene; V was cut back by 2 bases and J by 2 bases. Germline CDR1 reads SGHTA; CDR2 reads FQGNSA. The CDR3 length is 16 residues. This chain's CDR3 is CASSLTSGGTKNIQYF. CDR3 bases: TGTGCCAGCAGCTTAACAAGCGGGGGGACCAAAAACATTCAGTACTTC.

J is TRBJ2-7 and V is TRBV5-6; TRBD1 might be the D (6 bases). CDR1 and CDR2 from the germline V gene are SGHDT and YYEEEE. This CDR3 comprises 14 residues. Trimming pared 4 bases from V and 4 bases from J, leaving 15 bases between. CDR3 region: CASSLPGQHYEQYF. Written as DNA, the CDR3 is TGTGCCAGCAGCCTGCCCGGACAGCATTACGAGCAGTACTTC. The full variable domain, completed using reference TRBV5-6 and TRBJ2-7, is DAGVTQSPTHLIKTRGQQVTLRCSPKSGHDTVSWYQQALGQGPQFIFQYYEEEERQRGNFPDRFSGHQFPNYSSELNVNALLLGDSALYLCASSLPGQHYEQYFGPGTRLTVT.

V gene TRBV9 combines with J gene TRBJ1-2; TRBD1 aligns across 9 bases. CDR1 and CDR2 (germline): SGDLS, YYNGEE. V dropped 6 bases and J dropped 6; count of bases not matched to a gene: 18. This CDR3 has 17 residues. CDR3 DNA sequence: TGTGCCAGCACCGCCGTACACCCGACAGGGGGATCCGATGGCTACACCTTC. It yields the protein CASTAVHPTGGSDGYTF.